This T cell receptor beta chain was captured in a study of neoadjuvant anti-PD-1 for oral cavity cancer. Time point in this sample: after neoadjuvant nivolumab, at surgical resection. Generated by immunoSEQ multiplex PCR, the TCRdb table keeps only in-frame clones and is missing some. The sample consists of 8,000 or so clones, roughly 70% of them appearing once. Trimming pared 0 bases from V and 3 bases from J, leaving 9 bases between. Germline V gives CDR1 LGHNA, CDR2 YSLEER. The CDR3 sequence is 14 residues long. The sample here was PBMCs, taken after nivolumab (anti-PD-1) treatment. This clonotype originated in a person between 40 and 80 years old with oral cavity squamous cell carcinoma. V is TRBV4-3 and J is TRBJ2-7; no firm D call. CDR3 nucleotides: TGCGCCAGCAGCCAAGACCCGGGTGGCTACGAGCAGTACTTC. Translation: CASSQDPGGYEQYF.